Listed here are 18 T cell receptor beta chains from one sample, sequenced in a study of T cell changes during pregnancy in multiple sclerosis. Data came from immunoSEQ multiplex PCR; TCRdb stores just in-frame clones and leaves some out. The sample holds fewer than 55,000 clones, around 92% seen once. The sample consisted of peripheral blood, taken after pregnancy. These receptors all come from a female donor with multiple sclerosis, enrolled in a pregnancy study.

This clone turned up a few times. This chain links TRBV27 with TRBJ1-2; 10 positions agree with TRBD1. J lost 6 bases, V lost 5 bases, and 6 bases had no gene match. The CDR3 has 14 amino acids. Germline V gives CDR1 MNHEY, CDR2 SMNVEV (reference sequence). CDR3 in amino acids: CASSTDRGRHGYTF. Written as DNA, the CDR3 is TGTGCCAGCAGTACAGACAGGGGGCGGCATGGCTACACCTTC.

The chain uses TRBV10-3 and TRBJ2-4; a possible D gene is TRBD1 (8 bases). CDR1 and CDR2 from the germline V gene are ENHRY and SYGVKD. The CDR3 contains 14 residues. V shed 5 bases and J shed 8 bases, with 16 bases lying between them. The CDR3 DNA reads TGTGCCATCAGTTCAGGGGGCGCGGGGGACATTCAGTACTTC. This gives the protein CAISSGGAGDIQYF.

The rearrangement uses TRBV6-1 and TRBJ1-5; D is unresolved. Looked up from germline, CDR1 is MNHNS and CDR2 is SASEGT. Deletions cut 4 bases from V and 5 bases from J, with 27 bases between. The CDR3 is 19 residues long. CDR3 in DNA: TGTGCCAGCAGTGTAAAAGGGAGAGCGGGTTTAGGCGGGTATCAGCCCCAGCATTTT. Translating gives CASSVKGRAGLGGYQPQHF.

V and J are TRBV7-2 and TRBJ1-2, with TRBD1 matching over 9 bases. The V gene end was trimmed by 2 bases and the J gene end by 4 bases; junction bases not matched to a gene: 8. The CDR3 covers 16 residues. CDR1 and CDR2 (germline): SGHTA, FQGNSA. The chain's CDR3 is CASSLRLGTGIYGYTF. The CDR3 nucleotides read TGTGCCAGCAGCTTACGGCTTGGGACAGGGATCTATGGCTACACCTTC.

The table lists this clone with a count of one. The CDR3 bases are TGTGCCAGCAGCTTAGAGGGAGTAGCTTCCTACGAGCAGTACTTC. Amino acids: CASSLEGVASYEQYF. The rearrangement joins TRBV7-2 to TRBJ2-7; tentative D call: TRBD2 (5 bases). This CDR3 has 15 residues. Looked up from germline, CDR1 is SGHTA and CDR2 is FQGNSA. Trimming stripped 1 base from V and 1 base from J, with 11 bases between.

The chain joins TRBV5-5 to TRBJ1-1; D unresolved. This CDR3 contains 14 residues. Trimming removed 2 bases from V and 0 bases from J, with 8 bases in between. Germline CDR1 and CDR2: SGHKS and YYEKEE (reference sequence). The CDR3 DNA follows: TGTGCCAGCAGCTTTCGAGGGCTGAACACTGAAGCTTTCTTT. The encoded protein is CASSFRGLNTEAFF. The complete variable domain, with remaining parts taken from reference TRBV5-5 and TRBJ1-1, reads DAGVTQSPTHLIKTRGQQVTLRCSPISGHKSVSWYQQVLGQGPQFIFQYYEKEERGRGNFPDRFSARQFPNYSSELNVNALLLGDSALYLCASSFRGLNTEAFFGQGTRLTVV.

The chain carries TRBV19 and TRBJ1-2; 8 bases fit TRBD1. V was pared by 4 bases and J by 6 bases, with 7 bases of the junction left unmatched. Germline loops: CDR1 LNHDA, CDR2 SQIVND (reference sequence). This CDR3 contains 14 residues. This CDR3 is CASSKDREFNGYTF. Here the CDR3 DNA reads TGTGCCAGTAGTAAGGACAGGGAATTCAATGGCTACACCTTC.

This clone was found once. The chain combines TRBV5-6 with TRBJ1-1, with TRBD1 identical over 7 bases. The germline CDR1 and CDR2 sequences are SGHDT and YYEEEE. The CDR3 spans 15 residues. J was trimmed by 3 bases and V by 2 bases; bases with no gene match: 7. In DNA, the CDR3 is TGTGCCAGCAGCTTTACAGGGGCCGGGGACACTGAAGCTTTCTTT. Its protein product is CASSFTGAGDTEAFF. Based on the CDR3 plus reference TRBV5-6 and TRBJ1-1, the full variable domain is DAGVTQSPTHLIKTRGQQVTLRCSPKSGHDTVSWYQQALGQGPQFIFQYYEEEERQRGNFPDRFSGHQFPNYSSELNVNALLLGDSALYLCASSFTGAGDTEAFFGQGTRLTVV.

This clone was observed a few times. The chain carries TRBV19 and TRBJ1-2, with a possible D match to TRBD1 (6 bases). The germline V gene encodes CDR1 LNHDA and CDR2 SQIVND (reference sequence). Trimming removed 6 bases at V and 3 bases at J, with 14 bases between. This CDR3 is built from 14 residues. DNA for the CDR3: TGTGCCAGTAGCGATTCGGGGGGCCACTATGGCTACACCTTC. Its translation is CASSDSGGHYGYTF.

The chain joins TRBV5-8 to TRBJ2-1; no firm D call. V lost 1 base and J lost 0, with 8 bases in between. This CDR3 is 15 amino acids long. Germline-derived CDR1 and CDR2 are SGHTS and YDEGEE. The CDR3, as DNA: TGTGCCAGCAGCTTGTGGTCCAGCTCCTACAATGAGCAGTTCTTC. Its translation is CASSLWSSSYNEQFF.

The chain joins TRBV11-3 to TRBJ1-1; tentative D call: TRBD1 (6 bases). V was cut by 3 bases and J by 9 bases, with 11 bases left in between. Germline CDR1 is SGHNT and CDR2 is YENEEA. The CDR3 is made up of 12 amino acids. Written as DNA, the CDR3 is TGTGCCAGCAGCTTCCAGGGGAGTAAAGCTTTCTTT. It encodes CASSFQGSKAFF.

The V gene is TRBV25-1, the J gene TRBJ1-5; no clear D. In germline, CDR1 is MGHDK, CDR2 SYGVNS. The V and J ends lost 1 base and 4 bases respectively, with 11 bases between them. The CDR3 spans 15 residues. CDR3 bases: TGTGCCAGCAGTGAATCCCCAGGCTCTAATCAGCCCCAGCATTTT. Amino acid sequence: CASSESPGSNQPQHF.

This sequence joins TRBV6-4 and TRBJ1-1; D ambiguous. The CDR3 spans 13 residues. CDR1 and CDR2 (germline): MRHNA, SNTAGT. Trimming stripped 3 bases from V and 7 bases from J, with 12 bases between. The CDR3 nucleotides read TGTGCCAGCAGTGAATTTGATGGAGTTGAAGCTTTCTTT. It codes for CASSEFDGVEAFF.

The rearrangement uses TRBV5-6 and TRBJ2-4; 10 bases map to TRBD1. CDR1 is SGHDT and CDR2 is YYEEEE in the germline V gene. V dropped 3 bases and J dropped 0; count of bases not matched to a gene: 6. The CDR3 is 17 amino acids. The CDR3 DNA reads TGTGCCAGCAGCTGGGACAGGGGAGGCCTAGCCAAAAACATTCAGTACTTC. The encoded protein is CASSWDRGGLAKNIQYF.

The chain employs TRBV4-1 and TRBJ1-2, with 7 bases fitting TRBD1. CDR3 length: 15 amino acids. With 0 bases clipped from V and 5 bases from J, the junction kept 6 bases outside the gene matches. The germline CDR1 and CDR2 sequences are MGHRA and YSYEKL. The CDR3 sequence: CASSQERTGGYGYTF. The CDR3 region has the DNA TGCGCCAGCAGCCAAGAAAGGACAGGAGGATATGGCTACACCTTC.

This clone was detected only once. The chain combines TRBV12-5 with TRBJ2-2, with a possible D match to TRBD1 (5 bases). Germline CDR1 is LGHNT and CDR2 is FRNRAP. The V and J ends lost 7 bases and 4 bases respectively, with 13 bases between them. The CDR3 spans 14 residues. The CDR3 spells CASVTRQSTGELFF. CDR3 coding DNA: TGTGCTAGTGTAACCCGACAGAGCACCGGGGAGCTGTTTTTT. The whole variable domain, remainder taken from reference TRBV12-5 and TRBJ2-2, is DARVTQTPRHKVTEMGQEVTMRCQPILGHNTVFWYRQTMMQGLELLAYFRNRAPLDDSGMPKDRFSAEMPDATLATLKIQPSEPRDSAVYFCASVTRQSTGELFFGEGSRLTVL.

This chain joins TRBV2 and TRBJ2-3, with 7 nucleotides matching TRBD1. From germline, CDR1 is SNHLY and CDR2 FYNNEI. The length of the CDR3 is 13 residues. With 6 bases clipped from V and 4 bases from J, the junction kept 4 bases outside the gene matches. CDR3 nucleotides: TGTGCCAGCAGGGCACAGGGGCCAGATACGCAGTATTTT. This sequence encodes CASRAQGPDTQYF. The full variable domain, completed using reference TRBV2 and TRBJ2-3, is EPEVTQTPSHQVTQMGQEVILRCVPISNHLYFYWYRQILGQKVEFLVSFYNNEISEKSEIFDDQFSVERPDGSNFTLKIRSTKLEDSAMYFCASRAQGPDTQYFGPGTRLTVL.

The CDR3 reads CASSSVGGDVETQYF. The CDR3 DNA reads as TGCGCCAGCAGCTCCGTTGGGGGGGACGTCGAGACCCAGTACTTC. V is TRBV5-1 and J is TRBJ2-5; 7 bases line up with TRBD2. CDR1 SGHRS and CDR2 YFSETQ come from the germline V gene. CDR3 length equals 15 residues. The trim removed 3 bases at V and 5 bases at J, leaving 10 bases unmatched.